The source of this T cell receptor (beta chain) is a study of blood T cell repertoires in COVID-19. Per the germline V gene, CDR1 is SGHVS and CDR2 is FNYEAQ. This CDR3 has 15 amino acids. Unmatched junction bases numbered 5, after V lost 5 bases and J lost 3 bases. Only in-frame clones appear in the TCRdb table, and some are missing; sequencing was by immunoSEQ multiplex PCR. The sample includes roughly 390,000 clones, more than 75% of them seen just once. Specimen: peripheral blood. This chain connects TRBV7-6 to TRBJ2-5, with TRBD1 matching 11 bases. The origin of this receptor is a woman aged 25-40 years with COVID-19, enrolled during active disease. CDR3 nucleotides: TGTGCCAGCAGCACAAGGACAGGGGGCGAAGAGACCCAGTACTTC. It encodes CASSTRTGGEETQYF.